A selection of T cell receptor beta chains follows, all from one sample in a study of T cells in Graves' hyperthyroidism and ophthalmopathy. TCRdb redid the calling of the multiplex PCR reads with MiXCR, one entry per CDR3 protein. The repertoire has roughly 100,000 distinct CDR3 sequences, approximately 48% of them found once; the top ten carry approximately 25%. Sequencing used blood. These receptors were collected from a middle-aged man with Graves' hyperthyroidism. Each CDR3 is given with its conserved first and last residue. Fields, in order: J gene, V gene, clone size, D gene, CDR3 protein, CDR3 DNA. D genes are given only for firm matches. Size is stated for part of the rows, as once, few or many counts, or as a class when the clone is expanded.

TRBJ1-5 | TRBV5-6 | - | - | CASSSLGLQPQHF | TGTGCCAGCAGCTCCCTTGGGTTACAGCCCCAGCATTTT
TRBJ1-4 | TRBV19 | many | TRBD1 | CASTYRGPETNEKLFF | TGTGCCAGTACCTACAGGGGGCCGGAAACTAATGAAAAACTGTTTTTT
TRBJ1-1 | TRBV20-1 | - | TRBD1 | CSARPLTGPMNTEACF | TGCAGTGCTAGACCCTTGACAGGGCCTATGAACACTGAAGCTTGCTTT
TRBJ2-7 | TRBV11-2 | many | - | CASSSIGTNYEQYF | TGTGCCAGCAGCTCAATCGGGACAAACTACGAGCAGTACTTC
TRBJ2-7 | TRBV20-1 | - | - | CSASSWGPSYEQYF | TGCAGTGCCAGCAGCTGGGGTCCGTCCTACGAGCAGTACTTC
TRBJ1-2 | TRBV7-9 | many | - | CASSLGGVSYGYTF | TGTGCCAGCAGCTTAGGGGGGGTGAGCTATGGCTACACCTTC
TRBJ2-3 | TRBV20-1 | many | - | CSAREFGSTDTQYF | TGCAGTGCTAGAGAATTTGGTAGCACAGATACGCAGTATTTT
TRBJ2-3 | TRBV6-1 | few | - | CASSEEAPYGYTDTQYF | TGTGCCAGCAGTGAAGAGGCTCCCTACGGGTACACAGATACGCAGTATTTT
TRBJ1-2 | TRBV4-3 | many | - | CASSQDRATENYGYTF | TGCGCCAGCAGCCAAGATAGGGCAACAGAGAACTATGGCTACACCTTC
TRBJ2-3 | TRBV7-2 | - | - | CASSPEPGYTDTQYF | TGCGCCAGCAGCCCTGAACCGGGCTACACAGATACGCAGTATTTT
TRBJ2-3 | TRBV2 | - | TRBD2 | CASSTLAGGTQYF | TGTGCCAGCAGCACACTAGCGGGAGGAACGCAGTATTTT
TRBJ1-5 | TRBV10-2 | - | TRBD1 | CASTERADRPNQPQHF | TGCGCCAGCACCGAAAGGGCGGACAGGCCCAATCAGCCCCAGCATTTT
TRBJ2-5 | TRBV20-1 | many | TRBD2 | CSAISSGRARVETQYF | TGCAGTGCTATTTCTAGCGGGAGGGCCAGGGTGGAGACCCAGTACTTC
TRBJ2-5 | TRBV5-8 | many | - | CASSFTQETQYF | TGTGCCAGCAGCTTTACCCAAGAGACCCAGTACTTC
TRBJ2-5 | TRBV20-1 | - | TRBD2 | CSARGTSGGARETQYF | TGCAGTGCTAGGGGGACTAGCGGGGGGGCAAGAGAGACCCAGTACTTC
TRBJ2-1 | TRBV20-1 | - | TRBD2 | CSAGTGGSQFF | TGCAGTGCTGGGACGGGCGGGAGTCAGTTCTTC
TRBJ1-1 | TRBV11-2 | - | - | CASSGGSWGTEAFF | TGTGCCAGCAGTGGGGGCAGTTGGGGAACGGAAGCTTTCTTT